Following are 5 T cell receptor beta chains from one sample sequenced in a study of CD8 T cells in Susac syndrome. Reverse transcription used roughly 0.5 to 1 ug RNA and random hexamers. TCRdb itself ran the immunoSEQ multiplex PCR reads through MiXCR, one entry per CDR3 protein. The sample lists about 300,000 distinct CDR3 sequences, roughly nine tenths occurring once. What was sequenced was CD4+ T cells from PBMCs. The receptors originated from a human donor with multiple sclerosis.

The rearrangement links TRBV30 to TRBJ1-5; tentatively, D is TRBD1 (5 bases). The CDR3 runs to 13 residues. V was cut by 3 bases and J by 9 bases, with 15 bases left in between. CDR1 GTSNPN and CDR2 SVGIG come from the germline V gene (reference sequence). The CDR3 DNA reads TGTGCCTGGAGCGACGACCTGGGGGGGCCCCAGCATTTT. It codes for CAWSDDLGGPQHF.

V is TRBV7-2 and J is TRBJ2-2; no reliable D call. The CDR3 totals 17 residues. V lost 4 bases and J lost 0, with 15 bases in between. In germline, CDR1 is SGHTA, CDR2 FQGNSA. The CDR3 loop reads CASSYDKGSSNTGELFF. The CDR3 DNA reads as TGTGCCAGCAGCTACGACAAGGGAAGTTCGAACACCGGGGAGCTGTTTTTT.

CDR3 protein: CATSRAGPYEQYF. In DNA, the CDR3 is TGTGCCACCAGCAGGGCGGGCCCCTACGAGCAGTACTTC. The chain employs TRBV15 and TRBJ2-7; D is perhaps TRBD2 (5 bases). Trimming stripped 3 bases from V and 2 bases from J, with 8 bases between. Germline CDR1 reads LNHNV; CDR2 reads YYDKDF (reference sequence). This CDR3 region has 13 residues.

The CDR3 nucleotides are TGCAGTGCTATCGTGGGACAGGGCACAGATACGCAGTATTTT. It translates to CSAIVGQGTDTQYF. The chain is built from TRBV20-1 and TRBJ2-3; TRBD1 matches 8 bases. The V and J ends lost 4 bases and 1 base, in that order; junction bases with no gene match: 4. The CDR3 has 14 amino acids. In germline, CDR1 is DFQATT, CDR2 SNEGSKA (reference sequence).

The J gene is TRBJ2-5, the V gene TRBV12-3 or TRBV12-4, with 12 bases matching TRBD1. The CDR3 has 18 residues. J gave up 7 bases and V 6 bases, and 18 bases lay outside the gene matches. Written as DNA, the CDR3 is TGTGCCAGCAGCCCGGGGCCCGGGGACAGGGGGCGTGAGGGGACCCAGTACTTC. This codes for CASSPGPGDRGREGTQYF.